The TCR beta chain described here comes from a study of shared clonotypes between healthy human individuals. Findings and caveats of the study: Memory subsets generally showed lower estimated richness than naive subsets.

Regarding this clone: What it recognizes is unknown.

Deep was the level at which the assay was run. The repertoire was sequenced with immunoSEQ multiplex PCR; TCRdb's copy has only in-frame clones and lacks some. The sample records about 2,500,000 clones, over 85% being singletons. The ends were cut back, 5 bases at V and 7 bases at J, with 15 bases in the middle. The length of the CDR3 is 13 residues. In germline, CDR1 is ENHRY, CDR2 SYGVKD. Material: naive CD4+ T cells sorted from blood. The subset denotes: CD45RA+ positively selected. The clonotype was recovered from a man between 18 and 35 years old in good health. The J gene is TRBJ2-7, the V gene TRBV10-3, with a possible D match to TRBD1 (6 bases). The CDR3 protein is CAISWIQGREQYF. For the CDR3, the DNA is TGTGCCATCAGTTGGATACAGGGTAGGGAGCAGTACTTC.